The present TCR beta chain was sequenced within a study of sequential checkpoint blockade in melanoma. Study-wide background: Patients were randomized 1:1 to nivolumab-then-ipilimumab or ipilimumab-then-nivolumab first-line. Maintenance nivolumab came after either treatment sequence.

Treatment given: randomized to nivolumab then ipilimumab (arm A) or the reverse (arm B). No patient had prior DNA-damaging chemotherapy. PBMC sorting kept live CD3+CD8+ cells without CD19 or CD56. Profiling relied on immunoSEQ multiplex PCR, and the TCRdb table lists in-frame clones only, not all of them. The sample shows around 5,000 clones, around four fifths of them seen only once. CDR1 is MNHEY and CDR2 is SVGAGI in the germline V gene. This CDR3 is built from 11 residues. V was pared by 8 bases and J by 6 bases, with 3 bases of the junction left unmatched. The TCR comes from a human donor with melanoma. This specimen consisted of CD8+ T cells sorted from blood (inferred from file names), obtained from a patient given nivolumab and ipilimumab in sequence. The J gene is TRBJ1-2, the V gene TRBV6-5, with TRBD1 identical over 7 bases. The CDR3 is CASARGDGYTF. In DNA, the CDR3 is TGTGCCAGCGCCAGGGGGGATGGCTACACCTTC.